This TCR beta chain was obtained from a study of T-cell memory formation after mild COVID-19. Study information: Clusters of TCRs were largely donor specific. Study-wide findings and caveats: Largely, contracting CD4+ clones fell within CM and EM, and contracting CD8+ clones within EMRA.

Germline V gene sequence: CDR1 SGHRS, CDR2 YFSETQ. CDR3 length equals 15 residues. Trimming cost V 4 bases and J 4 bases, with 17 bases left between them. This clonotype came up a few times. The antigen is not known. Libraries for TCRalpha and TCRbeta carried sample barcodes and unique molecular identifiers via 5'RACE. MiXCR, applied by TCRdb to the 5' RACE reads, yields one record per CDR3 protein. The top ten clones hold under 25% of a sample with 400,000 to 500,000 distinct CDR3 sequences, about a sixth of them seen once. The rearrangement uses TRBV5-1 and TRBJ1-2; D unclear. The TCR sequence derives from a man between 18 and 35 years old who had mild COVID-19 (a few samples of this study predate the infection). Cell type and time point are not known. Source material: PBMCs or a T cell subset sorted from them (not recorded which). The CDR3 region is CASSRTRAASYGYTF. Here the CDR3 DNA reads TGCGCCAGCAGCCGAACGAGGGCAGCCTCCTATGGCTACACCTTC.